This is a list of T cell receptor beta chains from one sample in a study of cytomegalovirus exposure and HLA in healthy donors. Only in-frame clones appear in the TCRdb table, and some are missing; sequencing was by immunoSEQ multiplex PCR. The sample records some 110,000 clones, 10% being singletons. The sequenced sample was PBMCs. Receptors were obtained from a man between 35 and 55 years old in good health and CMV-seropositive. The CDR3 runs from the conserved cysteine through the conserved F or W. A D gene is named only where the DNA matches it firmly. Only part of the rows carry a size: once, few, many, or a class if the clone is expanded.

D,V,size,J,CDR3,DNA
.,TRBV12-5,few,TRBJ2-1,CASGSQGYNEQFF,TGTGCTAGTGGATCCCAGGGCTACAATGAGCAGTTCTTC
.,TRBV13,few,TRBJ2-1,CASSRDSYEQFF,TGTGCCAGCAGTCGAGACAGCTATGAGCAGTTCTTC
TRBD2,TRBV7-3,few,TRBJ2-1,CASSLASGKEQFF,TGTGCCAGCAGCTTGGCTAGCGGGAAGGAGCAGTTCTTC
.,TRBV6-1,.,TRBJ2-7,CASSEQAETYEQYF,TGTGCCAGCAGTGAACAGGCAGAAACCTACGAGCAGTACTTC
.,TRBV9,few,TRBJ1-4,CASSAHGQEKLFF,TGTGCCAGCAGCGCCCACGGACAGGAAAAACTGTTTTTT
.,TRBV28,.,TRBJ1-2,CASSPSGDDYGYTF,TGTGCCAGCAGTCCTAGCGGGGATGACTATGGCTACACCTTC
.,TRBV29-1,.,TRBJ2-5,CSVVVFQTQYF,TGCAGCGTTGTAGTTTTTCAGACCCAGTACTTC
TRBD1,TRBV28,many,TRBJ1-2,CASSRQGATGYTF,TGTGCCAGCAGCCGACAGGGTGCGACTGGCTACACCTTC
.,TRBV6-5,.,TRBJ1-3,CASSYSVRTGNTIYF,TGTGCCAGCAGTTACTCGGTCCGAACAGGAAACACCATATATTTT
TRBD1,TRBV28,.,TRBJ1-3,CASSSDRDLRGNTIYF,TGTGCCAGCAGTTCGGACAGGGACCTGCGGGGAAACACCATATATTTT
.,TRBV6-5,few,TRBJ2-6,CASSYYSSGANVLTF,TGTGCCAGCAGTTACTACAGCTCTGGGGCCAACGTCCTGACTTTC
.,TRBV4-2,.,TRBJ2-7,CASSQDQGYEQYF,TGTGCCAGCAGCCAAGATCAGGGTTACGAGCAGTACTTC
TRBD1,TRBV6-5,few,TRBJ1-2,CASRGQGNYGYTF,TGTGCCAGCAGGGGACAGGGGAACTATGGCTACACCTTC
.,TRBV7-8,few,TRBJ1-4,CASSLGGNNEKLFF,TGTGCCAGCAGTCTTGGGGGGAACAATGAAAAACTGTTTTTT
.,TRBV4-1,.,TRBJ1-4,CAGSQVGRRGTNEKLFF,TGCGCCGGCAGCCAAGTGGGAAGACGCGGGACTAATGAAAAACTGTTTTTT
TRBD2,TRBV19,few,TRBJ2-7,CASSGTSGSYEQYF,TGTGCCAGTAGTGGGACTAGCGGTTCCTACGAGCAGTACTTC
TRBD1,TRBV7-9,.,TRBJ2-7,CASSSQPGQTYEQYF,TGTGCCAGCAGTTCTCAACCGGGACAGACCTACGAGCAGTACTTC
.,TRBV27,.,TRBJ2-7,CASSLRHLAYEQYF,TGTGCCAGCAGTTTAAGACACCTGGCCTACGAGCAGTACTTC
.,TRBV28,few,TRBJ2-7,CASSFLFAGSEQYF,TGTGCCAGCAGTTTTCTATTCGCAGGGTCCGAGCAGTACTTC
TRBD1,TRBV27,.,TRBJ1-4,CASSLFGQGDEKLFF,TGTGCCAGCAGTTTATTCGGACAGGGAGATGAAAAACTGTTTTTT
.,TRBV19,.,TRBJ1-4,CASSLDAGGEKLFF,TGTGCCAGTAGTCTGGACGCGGGTGGGGAAAAACTGTTTTTT
.,TRBV5-1,.,TRBJ2-3,CASSLAESTDTQYF,TGCGCCAGCAGCTTGGCGGAGAGCACAGATACGCAGTATTTT
.,TRBV10-3,.,TRBJ2-1,CASGITYNEQFF,TGTGCCTCGGGGATCACCTACAATGAGCAGTTCTTC
.,TRBV7-3,.,TRBJ2-7,CASSLSRSSYEQYF,TGTGCCAGCAGCTTAAGTAGGAGCTCCTACGAGCAGTACTTC
.,TRBV10-2,.,TRBJ1-1,CASSAGGATEAFF,TGCGCCAGCAGTGCCGGGGGGGCCACTGAAGCTTTCTTT
.,TRBV9,few,TRBJ2-1,CASSAPAGTGEHNEQFF,TGTGCCAGCAGCGCCCCGGCCGGGACTGGCGAACACAATGAGCAGTTCTTC
TRBD2,TRBV7-9,.,TRBJ2-3,CASSSKGREEDTQYF,TGTGCCAGCAGTTCTAAGGGGCGGGAGGAAGATACGCAGTATTTT
TRBD2,TRBV7-3,few,TRBJ2-2,CASSSGLGVTGELFF,TGTGCCAGCAGCTCGGGACTAGGTGTCACCGGGGAGCTGTTTTTT
TRBD1,TRBV13,.,TRBJ1-1,CTSSGNRGRTEAFF,TGTACCAGCAGCGGAAACAGGGGTCGCACTGAAGCTTTCTTT
TRBD1,TRBV7-9,.,TRBJ1-2,CASSMGQENGYTF,TGTGCCAGCAGCATGGGACAGGAAAATGGCTACACCTTC
.,TRBV10-3,.,TRBJ2-3,CAIGDSADTQYF,TGTGCCATCGGGGACTCCGCAGATACGCAGTATTTT
.,TRBV5-4,.,TRBJ1-3,CASSRGGRNGNTIYF,TGTGCCAGCAGCCGGGGGGGCAGGAATGGAAACACCATATATTTT
TRBD2,TRBV13,few,TRBJ2-7,CASSSGLAGDEQYF,TGTGCCAGCAGCTCGGGACTAGCGGGAGACGAGCAGTACTTC
.,TRBV19,.,TRBJ2-4,CASSDSTRLLAKNIQYF,TGTGCCAGTAGTGACAGTACAAGACTTCTAGCCAAAAACATTCAGTACTTC
TRBD2,TRBV19,.,TRBJ2-7,CASSPGLASGEQYF,TGTGCCAGTAGTCCGGGACTAGCGTCGGGCGAGCAGTACTTC
.,TRBV10-3,few,TRBJ1-2,CAISGGGGDNYGYTF,TGTGCCATCAGTGGAGGAGGAGGGGACAACTATGGCTACACCTTC
TRBD1,TRBV5-4,few,TRBJ2-7,CASSLDRAEQYF,TGTGCCAGCAGCCTGGACAGGGCCGAGCAGTACTTC
TRBD1,TRBV25-1,.,TRBJ1-5,CASRTGNQPQHF,TGTGCCAGCAGGACAGGGAATCAGCCCCAGCATTTT
TRBD2,TRBV13,few,TRBJ2-7,CASSRTSGAYEQYF,TGTGCCAGCAGTCGGACTAGCGGGGCCTACGAGCAGTACTTC
.,TRBV7-8,.,TRBJ2-7,CASSLESGHYEQYF,TGTGCCAGCAGCTTAGAGTCGGGACACTACGAGCAGTACTTC
TRBD1,TRBV5-6,.,TRBJ2-7,CASSSGTGYEQYF,TGTGCCAGCAGCTCCGGGACAGGCTACGAGCAGTACTTC
TRBD1,TRBV6-1,.,TRBJ1-2,CASTDRGRDGYTF,TGTGCCAGCACGGACAGGGGGCGGGATGGCTACACCTTC
TRBD1,TRBV6-5,.,TRBJ1-5,CASSPLDRGNQPQHF,TGTGCCAGCAGTCCTCTGGACAGGGGCAATCAGCCCCAGCATTTT
.,TRBV5-6,.,TRBJ1-2,CASSARDPNYGYTF,TGTGCCAGCAGCGCGAGGGATCCTAACTATGGCTACACCTTC
TRBD1,TRBV19,.,TRBJ2-2,CASGQGIGELFF,TGTGCCAGTGGACAGGGGATCGGGGAGCTGTTTTTT
.,TRBV5-1,many,TRBJ2-1,CASSTGGFSSYNEQFF,TGCGCCAGCAGCACTGGGGGGTTCAGCTCCTACAATGAGCAGTTCTTC
TRBD2,TRBV7-2,few,TRBJ2-7,CASSFAVAGPYEQYF,TGTGCCAGCAGCTTTGCGGTAGCGGGTCCCTACGAGCAGTACTTC
.,TRBV7-9,.,TRBJ1-1,CASSLQQANTEAFF,TGTGCCAGCAGCTTACAACAGGCGAACACTGAAGCTTTCTTT
.,TRBV28,.,TRBJ2-2,CASRERAGELFF,TGTGCCAGCAGAGAACGGGCCGGGGAGCTGTTTTTT
.,TRBV6-5,few,TRBJ2-5,CASSYYVGGQETQYF,TGTGCCAGCAGTTACTACGTGGGGGGCCAAGAGACCCAGTACTTC